This record concerns one T cell receptor (beta chain) sequence. The antigen is undetermined. Per the germline V gene, CDR1 is DFQATT and CDR2 is SNEGSKA (reference sequence). The CDR3 has 13 residues. With V trimmed by 5 bases and J by 6 bases, 7 bases remained unmatched. HTBI primers from iRepertoire and Arm-PCR of CDR3 regions yielded the TCR beta libraries. TCRdb re-derived calls from the multiplex PCR reads in MiXCR, one entry per CDR3 protein. The table shows more than 300,000 distinct CDR3 sequences, with 15% to 20% occurring only once. These data are taken from a study of regulatory T cells in long-lasting Graves disease. General observations from the study: The study found lower TCR diversity in persistent Graves' patients than in newly diagnosed ones. Comparison showed that persistent patients shared more public clonotypes (about 2,700) than new patients (around 1,000).

Time point defined: newly diagnosed GD, antithyroid drugs for less than 3 months. Preparation of the TCR library used RNA extracted from PBMCs. EDTA tubes collected around 8.7 milliliters of peripheral blood. Separately, the same data were catalogued under a study of T cells in Graves' hyperthyroidism and ophthalmopathy.

The rearrangement uses TRBV20-1 and TRBJ2-1; 7 bases are a match to TRBD2. The source was peripheral blood mononuclear cells (PBMCs), collected at new diagnosis, from a patient treated with antithyroid drugs. The source is a woman aged 18-29 years with Graves disease. The CDR3 DNA reads as TGCAGTGCTCGGGGGGTTAGCGCCAATGAGCAGTTCTTC. Translated: CSARGVSANEQFF.